This T cell receptor beta chain came from a study of tumor-infiltrating lymphocytes in primary liver carcinoma. Per germline, CDR1 MNHEY and CDR2 SVGEGT. The V end lost 7 bases, the J end lost 4 bases, and 17 bases lay between the germline ends. The CDR3 covers 14 residues. General study points: Unsorted bulk samples meant CD4+ and CD8+ repertoires went uncompared.

The template, 450 to 650 ng total RNA, yielded TCR beta cDNA made with a constant-region primer. Three nested multiplex PCR rounds of slightly modified ARM-PCR generated TCR beta libraries. Investigators reported that the first two PCR rounds, at 10 to 11 cycles each, used TRBV1-TRBV30 forward primers with a C-beta reverse primer. TCRdb recomputed calls from the multiplex PCR reads with MiXCR, one row per CDR3 protein. The sample includes 200,000 or so distinct CDR3 sequences, roughly 61% of them seen just once. Blood RNA came from unsorted whole blood; germline DNA was also extracted. In the case of this clonotype: Its antigen is currently unknown. One base away lies a much larger clone, so this may be a sequencing read error.

The sequencing sample was made of peripheral blood. The V gene is TRBV6-2 or TRBV6-3, the J gene TRBJ2-7; possibly TRBD2 for D (5 bases). The sequence derives from a woman aged 60 to 75 with primary liver carcinoma and hepatitis B virus infection. The CDR3 DNA reads TGTGCCAGCACCACCACGAGGGAACGATACGAGCAGTACTTC. Its translation: CASTTTRERYEQYF.